The 2 T cell receptor beta chains below were found in one sample sequenced in a study of spatial heterogeneity in lung cancer. Regarding time point: sample taken at primary tumor resection. Whole RNA was taken from tumor, nontumor lung or frozen PBMC; it was then sequenced unsorted. One entry per CDR3 protein, called by TCRdb with MiXCR from the 5' RACE reads. The sample holds approximately 82,000 distinct CDR3 sequences, around an eighth seen once. The material sequenced was PBMCs, taken at surgery. The origin of the receptors is a male donor with early-stage non-small cell lung cancer.

This chain links TRBV29-1 with TRBJ2-7; D may correspond to TRBD1 or TRBD2 (5 bases each). CDR3 length: 13 residues. The V end lost 5 bases, the J end lost 2 bases, and 13 bases lay between the germline ends. CDR1 and CDR2 from the germline V gene are SQVTM and ANQGSEA. In nucleotides, the CDR3 is TGCAGCGTTCCTGGGACGCGGCCCTACGAGCAGTACTTC. This codes for CSVPGTRPYEQYF.

This clonotype turned up a few times. The chain uses TRBV29-1 and TRBJ2-3; D not resolved. This CDR3 is 14 amino acids long. V shed 4 bases and J shed 1 base, with 12 bases lying between them. Germline V gene sequence: CDR1 SQVTM, CDR2 ANQGSEA. The CDR3 here is CSVVDPSRTDTQYF. The CDR3 DNA follows: TGCAGCGTTGTCGATCCTTCCCGCACAGATACGCAGTATTTT.